This TCR beta chain came from a study of vaccination and CD4 T cells after COVID-19. Looking at the study overall: The convalescents were made up of six males and four females, two of whom were Hispanic. The cells were exposed to overlapping spike peptides originating from SARS-CoV-2, HCoV-NL63, HCoV-OC43 and HCoV-229E for stimulation.

Regarding this clonotype: Its antigen is unknown.

As to treatment: approximately 11-day PBMC culture with coronavirus spike peptide pools or control peptides (ViraFEST assay). ViraFEST grew antigen-specific T cells using peptide pools, then sequenced TCRs. Patients returned positive PCR results between March and December 2020, earlier than US Alpha, Beta and Delta variants. The Oncomine TCR Beta short-read assay sequenced DNA from cultured CD4+ T cells. TCRdb used MiXCR to reprocess the PCR reads, holding one entry per CDR3 protein. This sample has 20,000 or so distinct CDR3 sequences; over 55% occur once, and the top ten carry 6% to 8.5%. This CDR3 has 17 amino acids. Germline CDR1 and CDR2: LNHDA and SQIVND (reference sequence). J gave up 5 bases and V 5 bases, and 12 bases lay outside the gene matches.

This receptor was taken from a human donor who had recovered from COVID-19. The sample comprised CD4+ T cells from blood, cultured in vitro. V usage is TRBV19 and J usage is TRBJ1-2; 12 bases are shared with TRBD1. The CDR3 nucleotides are TGTGCCAGTAGTCCGGGGACAGGGGGCGCCGGTTCGTATGGCTACACCTTC. Translation gives CASSPGTGGAGSYGYTF.